The present T cell receptor (beta chain) was sequenced within a study of T cells in Graves' hyperthyroidism and ophthalmopathy (dated by TCRdb to 2018 to 2020). Notes on the research overall: Peripheral blood samples were taken at initial diagnosis, before any treatment was given. TCR V-J signatures able to tell the groups apart were searched for in a discovery cohort of 100 patients, of whom 43 had Graves' ophthalmopathy and some 60 had stable Graves' hyperthyroidism. Prospective prediction of ophthalmopathy was tested in an independent validation cohort of approximately 18 hyperthyroidism patients and 17 patients who later progressed to ophthalmopathy. The 75 to 100 discovery patients were randomly divided into training and test sets at a 7:3 ratio. Following sampling, methimazole starting at 30 mg daily was given to hyperthyroidism patients, and high-dose intravenous methylprednisolone was given to ophthalmopathy patients. The paper reports TCR Vbeta CDR3 sequencing of approximately 140 peripheral blood samples: around 41 ophthalmopathy, about 75 hyperthyroidism and approximately 17 progressor patients. In addition, the study compared T-cell repertoires in thyroid tissue and in blood from 6 or 7 Graves' hyperthyroidism patients. General findings and caveats noted by the study authors: No statistical method was used to set the sample size in advance, and investigators knew the group allocation. During validation, the model predicted progression to ophthalmopathy a median of about 5.9 months ahead of onset, with around 71% sensitivity and around 73% specificity. A 13 V-J signature model separated ophthalmopathy from stable hyperthyroidism, with just over 85% sensitivity and 81.08% specificity in cross-validation and 80%/75% in testing. Most expanded thyroid clonotypes (frequency above 0.001) were also detected in blood, a finding suggesting that blood repertoires may reflect thyroid immune responses.

Many counts were recorded for this clonotype. Its antigen has not been determined. The input lacks base qualities; no much larger clone sits a single base away. Amplification of TCR beta CDR3 regions was carried out from RNA transcripts. For the first round of RT-PCR on the TCR CDR3, the HTBI primer set was used together with the Qiagen OneStep RT-PCR kit. Libraries were constructed in a second round of multiplex PCR, after which size selection and purification were carried out. The libraries were sequenced on an Illumina HiSeq2000 using paired-end 100 bp reads. Processing in the source paper ran as follows. SOAPnuke was used to process the raw data, throwing out any read that contained adapters or uncalled bases, had a mean Phred below 15, or lacked an exact constant-primer or identifier match. COPE v1.2.5 was used to merge the high-quality paired reads, and each unique nucleotide sequence was defined as a clonotype. Clonotypes were aligned to IMGT TRBV, TRBD and TRBJ reference segments using MiTCR v1.1. Only V-J combinations with frequency above 0.0001, covering 99% to 99.2% of repertoires, were analysed. A TCS score was defined as the ratio between F50 (clonal expansion) and ExV (chaos), using BLOSUM62-based TCRdist between CDR3 peptides within each V-J. Welch's t-statistics and random forest reduced 500 to 550 V-J features to around 14, which were used in a naive Bayes classifier (R e1071). TCRdb reprocessing: public reads trimmed at Q25 with fastp, clones called with MiXCR, in-frame beta chains kept. Each entry is one CDR3 protein sequence, shown with its most common DNA and genes. These V and J calls rely on TCRdb rather than the paper's analysis. This sample is represented by around 300,000 distinct CDR3 sequences; more than 10% of them were singletons. Roughly 8.5% of the sample is taken by the ten largest.

Hyperthyroidism patients were aged 18 to 65 years and newly diagnosed, with disease duration of less than 2 months. The study excluded patients with uncontrolled infections, other autoimmune diseases, pregnancy or lactation. Diagnoses relied on clinical symptoms, serum thyroxine and TRAb, thyroid ultrasound and orbital computed tomography. Blood from progressor patients was drawn when they were first diagnosed with hyperthyroidism, before any ophthalmopathy symptoms appeared. PBMCs were separated from approximately 9.9 ml of fresh peripheral blood using Ficoll-Paque density gradient centrifugation. Patients classed as progressors first received a Graves' hyperthyroidism diagnosis and then went on to develop ophthalmopathy during follow-up. Trizol reagent was used to extract total RNA, and RNA quality was then checked on an Agilent 2100 Bioanalyzer. The specimen was blood. The source of this sequence is a woman in her 30s with Graves' hyperthyroidism that later progressed to Graves' ophthalmopathy.

The nucleotides are TGTGCCAGCAGCGTAGTAGCGGCCACTGGCACAGATACGCAGTATTTT. The translation is CASSVVAATGTDTQYF. The chain employs TRBV9 and TRBJ2-3, with a weak D call of TRBD2 (6 bases match). There are 16 amino acids in the CDR3, from cysteine to phenylalanine inclusive. Kept here is only the CDR3 DNA, which spans 48 bases and is read in frame from base 1. V lost 0 bases and J lost 1 base; the stretch between them is 12 bases long. CDR1 SGDLS and CDR2 YYNGEE were looked up in the germline V gene. Full variable domain (CDR3 extended with the reference TRBV9 and TRBJ2-3 proteins): DSGVTQTPKHLITATGQRVTLRCSPRSGDLSVYWYQQSLDQGLQFLIQYYNGEERAKGNILERFSAQQFPDLHSELNLSSLELGDSALYFCASSVVAATGTDTQYFGPGTRLTVL.